These 14 T cell receptor beta chains originate from one sample sequenced in a study of shared clonotypes between healthy human individuals. The naive CD8 subset, CD45RO-negative cells positively selected for CCR7, excluded terminally differentiated effector memory CD45RA+ cells. Profiling relied on immunoSEQ multiplex PCR, and the TCRdb table lists in-frame clones only, not all of them. In the table there are some 2.1 million clones, about 95% of which are singletons. Sequences were obtained from naive CD8+ T cells sorted from blood. The receptor set was obtained from a man younger than 30 in good health.

This rearrangement joins TRBV5-1 to TRBJ2-7, with TRBD1 identical over 7 bases. The germline CDR1 and CDR2 sequences are SGHRS and YFSETQ. CDR3 length: 16 amino acids. Trimming cost V 0 bases and J 4 bases; bases outside gene matches: 10. For the CDR3, the DNA is TGCGCCAGCAGCTTGGATAGTACAGGGGTTTGGTACGAGCAGTACTTC. Translation gives CASSLDSTGVWYEQYF.

The chain recombines TRBV11-2 with TRBJ1-3, with 7 bases that match TRBD1. Germline loops: CDR1 SGHAT, CDR2 FQNNGV. Trimming removed 5 bases from V and 4 bases from J; junction bases left unmatched: 2. CDR3 length equals 13 residues. The CDR3 region has the DNA TGTGCCAGCAGCAGGGGGCCCGGAAACACCATATATTTT. As protein: CASSRGPGNTIYF.

The genes are TRBV4-1 and TRBJ1-4, with a tentative D call TRBD1 (6 bases). This CDR3 is 17 amino acids long. V was cut by 5 bases and J by 5 bases, with 21 bases left in between. In germline, CDR1 is MGHRA, CDR2 YSYEKL. CDR3 sequence: CASSSVPSDSKNEKLFF. CDR3 bases: TGCGCCAGCAGCTCAGTACCTTCGGACAGTAAGAATGAAAAACTGTTTTTT.

The sample holds one count of this clone. The chain couples TRBV19 to TRBJ1-5, with 8 bases identical to TRBD1. V was clipped by 4 bases and J by 7 bases; unmatched bases: 6. Germline V lookup: CDR1 LNHDA, CDR2 SQIVND (reference sequence). The CDR3 has 14 residues. The CDR3 region is CASSTGTGYQPQHF. In nucleotides, the CDR3 is TGTGCCAGTAGTACCGGGACAGGATACCAGCCCCAGCATTTT.

The chain uses TRBV7-9 and TRBJ2-2; D is undetermined. The CDR3 extends over 16 amino acids. CDR1 SEHNR and CDR2 FQNEAQ come from the germline V gene (reference sequence). Trimming took off 7 bases at V and 0 bases at J, with 15 bases between the two ends. CDR3 DNA sequence: TGTGCCAGCAAGGACCCCCCCGATGCGAACACCGGGGAGCTGTTTTTT. Protein: CASKDPPDANTGELFF. The full variable domain, with the rest looked up from reference TRBV7-9 and TRBJ2-2, is DTGVSQNPRHKITKRGQNVTFRCDPISEHNRLYWYRQTLGQGPEFLTYFQNEAQLEKSRLLSDRFSAERPKGSFSTLEIQRTEQGDSAMYLCASKDPPDANTGELFFGEGSRLTVL.

CDR3 residues: CASSPHRGESPLHF. Here the CDR3 DNA reads TGTGCCAGCAGTCCCCACAGGGGCGAGTCACCCCTCCACTTT. This chain connects TRBV6-5 to TRBJ1-6, with TRBD1 matching over 7 bases. V lost 5 bases, J lost 10 bases, and 8 bases stayed unmatched. The CDR3 sequence is 14 residues long. Germline CDR1 MNHEY, CDR2 SVGAGI.

The chain combines TRBV27 with TRBJ1-2; 10 bases are shared with TRBD1. The CDR3 extends over 13 amino acids. Trimming cost V 4 bases and J 6 bases; bases outside gene matches: 2. Germline loops: CDR1 MNHEY, CDR2 SMNVEV (reference sequence). The CDR3 here is CASSSDRGDGYTF. DNA of the CDR3: TGTGCCAGCAGTTCGGACAGGGGGGATGGCTACACCTTC.

The CDR3 here is CASSGVSSYEQYF. In DNA, the CDR3 is TGTGCCAGCAGTGGGGTGAGCTCCTACGAGCAGTACTTC. The chain couples TRBV2 to TRBJ2-7; no definite D call. The CDR3 is made up of 13 amino acids. V was clipped by 4 bases and J by 0 bases, with 7 bases between them. The V gene's germline CDR1 is SNHLY and CDR2 FYNNEI.

V usage is TRBV13 and J usage is TRBJ1-2; TRBD1 might be the D (5 bases). The germline V gene has CDR1 PRHDT and CDR2 FYEKMQ (reference sequence). The CDR3 spans 14 residues. Trimming cost V 0 bases and J 5 bases, with 10 bases left between them. The CDR3 DNA is TGTGCCAGCAGCTTAGGATCGGCAGGGTATGGCTACACCTTC. Its protein product is CASSLGSAGYGYTF.

A few counts support this clone. The sample carries other DNA sequences with the same CDR3. The gene calls are TRBV7-9 and TRBJ1-2; D unresolved. CDR3 length: 11 amino acids. V was shortened by 4 bases and J by 4 bases, with 4 bases between the two germline ends. Per the germline V gene, CDR1 is SEHNR and CDR2 is FQNEAQ (reference sequence). The CDR3 DNA reads TGTGCCAGCAGCTCCAGCTATGGCTACACCTTC. Protein product: CASSSSYGYTF.

The J gene is TRBJ2-1, the V gene TRBV7-9; 8 bases fit TRBD2. Germline-derived CDR1 and CDR2 are SEHNR and FQNEAQ (reference sequence). The CDR3 sequence is 14 residues long. The V gene end was trimmed by 5 bases and the J gene end by 10 bases; junction bases not matched to a gene: 10. In DNA form, the CDR3 reads TGTGCCAGCAGCGACACCGCGGGGGGCAGAGAGCAGTTCTTC. Its protein product is CASSDTAGGREQFF.

This chain joins TRBV10-2 and TRBJ1-3; unclear D gene. The CDR3 length is 15 residues. Germline CDR1 is WSHSY and CDR2 is SAAADI. With 2 bases removed from V and 2 bases from J, the gap between germline ends came to 10 bases. CDR3 region: CASSEEAETGNTIYF. The CDR3 DNA reads TGCGCCAGCAGTGAGGAGGCGGAAACTGGAAACACCATATATTTT.

The genes are TRBV2 and TRBJ2-1; D not certain. There are 13 residues in the CDR3. The germline CDR1 and CDR2 sequences are SNHLY and FYNNEI. Trimming left V 7 bases short and J 7 bases short, with 14 bases between. This CDR3 reads CASTEKRENEQFF. For the CDR3, the DNA is TGTGCCAGCACCGAAAAACGTGAGAATGAGCAGTTCTTC. Full variable domain (rest looked up from reference TRBV2 and TRBJ2-1): EPEVTQTPSHQVTQMGQEVILRCVPISNHLYFYWYRQILGQKVEFLVSFYNNEISEKSEIFDDQFSVERPDGSNFTLKIRSTKLEDSAMYFCASTEKRENEQFFGPGTRLTVL.

V usage is TRBV6-1 and J usage is TRBJ2-3; a weak D match, TRBD1 (6 bases). V was pared by 10 bases and J by 0 bases, with 11 bases between. CDR1 and CDR2 from the germline V gene are MNHNS and SASEGT. The CDR3 extends over 13 amino acids. CDR3 nucleotides: TGTGCCATCCCGACAGGAAGCACAGATACGCAGTATTTT. It encodes CAIPTGSTDTQYF.